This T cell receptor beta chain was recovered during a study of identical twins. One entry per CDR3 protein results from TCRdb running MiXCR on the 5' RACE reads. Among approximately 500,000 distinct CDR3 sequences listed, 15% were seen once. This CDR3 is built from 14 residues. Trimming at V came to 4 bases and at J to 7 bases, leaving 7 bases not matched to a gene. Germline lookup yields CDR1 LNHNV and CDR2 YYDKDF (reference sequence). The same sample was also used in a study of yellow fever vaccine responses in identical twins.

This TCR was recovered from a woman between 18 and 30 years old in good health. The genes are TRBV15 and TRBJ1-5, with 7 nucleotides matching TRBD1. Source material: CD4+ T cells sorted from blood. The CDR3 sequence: CATSITSDRQPQHF. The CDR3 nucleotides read TGTGCCACCAGCATTACATCGGACAGGCAGCCCCAGCATTTT.